This T cell receptor (beta chain) emerged from a study of T cells after yellow fever vaccination. Notes on this clonotype: The antigen remains undetermined.

Study-level points and caveats: When the response was secondary, it was weaker but reached its peak faster, day 5 versus 15. From the bulk population, abundant clonotypes could contaminate and appear within FACS-sorted repertoires.

TCRdb analysed the 5' RACE reads with MiXCR anew, one entry per CDR3 protein. The repertoire holds about 350,000 distinct CDR3 sequences, about 12% seen once, with 2.5% to 3.5% in the top ten. Trimming took off 4 bases at V and 2 bases at J, with 14 bases between the two ends. CDR3 length equals 15 residues. CDR1 is SGHNT, CDR2 YYREEE, per germline (reference sequence). The sequences come from CD4+ T cells sorted from PBMCs, collected 15 days after the yellow fever booster vaccination. This sequence was found in a man aged 18 to 29 who received the YFV17D yellow fever vaccine. This chain links TRBV5-4 with TRBJ2-3; no clear D gene. This CDR3 is CASSPFTGDTDTQYF. The CDR3 coding sequence is TGTGCCAGCAGCCCATTCACTGGCGACACAGATACGCAGTATTTT.